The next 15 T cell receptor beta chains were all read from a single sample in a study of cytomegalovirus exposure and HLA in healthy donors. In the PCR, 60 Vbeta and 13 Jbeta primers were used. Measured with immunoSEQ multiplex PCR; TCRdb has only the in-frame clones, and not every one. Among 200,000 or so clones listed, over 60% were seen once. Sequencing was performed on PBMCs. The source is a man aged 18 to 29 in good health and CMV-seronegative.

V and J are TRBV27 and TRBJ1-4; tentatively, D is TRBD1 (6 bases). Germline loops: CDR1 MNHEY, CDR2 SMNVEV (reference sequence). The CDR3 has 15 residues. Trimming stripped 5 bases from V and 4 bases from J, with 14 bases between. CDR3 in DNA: TGTGCCAGCAGTGGCAGACAGGCGGGTAATGAAAAACTGTTTTTT. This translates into CASSGRQAGNEKLFF.

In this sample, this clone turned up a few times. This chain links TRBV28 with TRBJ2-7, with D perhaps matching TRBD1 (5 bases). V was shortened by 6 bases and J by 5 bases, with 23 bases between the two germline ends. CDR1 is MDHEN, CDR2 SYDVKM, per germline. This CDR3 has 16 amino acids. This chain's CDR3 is CASSPSHPRALHEQYF. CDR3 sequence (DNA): TGTGCCAGCAGCCCCAGCCACCCCAGGGCGTTACACGAGCAGTACTTC.

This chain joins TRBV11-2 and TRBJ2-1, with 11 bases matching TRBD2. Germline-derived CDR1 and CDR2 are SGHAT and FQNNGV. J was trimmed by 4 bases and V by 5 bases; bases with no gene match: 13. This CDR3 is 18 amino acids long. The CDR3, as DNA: TGTGCCAGCAGCCCCGGTTCTAGCGGGAGGAGTCCGTACAATGAGCAGTTCTTC. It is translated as CASSPGSSGRSPYNEQFF.

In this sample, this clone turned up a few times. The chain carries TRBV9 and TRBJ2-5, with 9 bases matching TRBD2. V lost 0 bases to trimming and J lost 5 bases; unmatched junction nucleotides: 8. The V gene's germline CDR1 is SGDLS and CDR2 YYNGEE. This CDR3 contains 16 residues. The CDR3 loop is CASSVGDSGSGETQYF. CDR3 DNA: TGTGCCAGCAGCGTAGGGGATAGCGGGAGTGGGGAGACCCAGTACTTC.

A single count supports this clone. The CDR3 DNA follows: TGCGCCAGCAGCCCCACGAGGCCGTACAATGAGCAGTTCTTC. Protein: CASSPTRPYNEQFF. The chain has TRBV10-1 and TRBJ2-1; D is unclear. CDR3 length: 14 residues. V was cut by 6 bases and J by 4 bases, with 13 bases left in between. Germline loops: CDR1 WNHNN, CDR2 SYGVQD (reference sequence).

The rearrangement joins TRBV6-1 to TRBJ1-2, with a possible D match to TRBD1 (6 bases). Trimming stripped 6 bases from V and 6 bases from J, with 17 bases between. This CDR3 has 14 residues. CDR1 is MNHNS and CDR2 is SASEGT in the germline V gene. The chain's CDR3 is CASRQLDSFHGYTF. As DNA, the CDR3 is TGTGCCAGCAGGCAACTGGACAGTTTCCATGGCTACACCTTC.

CDR3 sequence: CASSPLASGLYEQYF. CDR3 DNA: TGTGCCAGCTCACCACTTGCTAGCGGGCTATACGAGCAGTACTTC. The chain uses TRBV18 and TRBJ2-7, with 8 bases fitting TRBD2. From germline, CDR1 is KGHSH and CDR2 LQKENI. J lost 4 bases, V lost 1 base, and 6 bases had no gene match. The CDR3 loop spans 15 amino acids.

The CDR3, as DNA: TGTGCCAGCAGTATACCCGGACAGTATAGCAATCAGCCCCAGCATTTT. Translation gives CASSIPGQYSNQPQHF. The J gene is TRBJ1-5, the V gene TRBV28, with TRBD1 as a possible D gene (6 bases). V lost 5 bases and J lost 0, with 14 bases in between. This CDR3 contains 16 residues. The germline V gene encodes CDR1 MDHEN and CDR2 SYDVKM.

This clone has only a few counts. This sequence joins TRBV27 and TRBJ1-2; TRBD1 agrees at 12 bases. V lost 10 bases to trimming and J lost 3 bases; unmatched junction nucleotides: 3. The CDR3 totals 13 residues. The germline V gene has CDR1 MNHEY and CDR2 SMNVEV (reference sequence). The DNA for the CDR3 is TGTGCCACCCGGGACAGGGGGCACTATGGCTACACCTTC. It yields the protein CATRDRGHYGYTF.

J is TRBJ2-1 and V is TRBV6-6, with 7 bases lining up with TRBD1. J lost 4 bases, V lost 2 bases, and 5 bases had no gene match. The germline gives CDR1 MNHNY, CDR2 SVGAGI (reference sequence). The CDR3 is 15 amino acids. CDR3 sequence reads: CASSYGSGGYNEQFF. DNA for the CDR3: TGTGCCAGCAGTTACGGGTCAGGGGGATACAATGAGCAGTTCTTC.

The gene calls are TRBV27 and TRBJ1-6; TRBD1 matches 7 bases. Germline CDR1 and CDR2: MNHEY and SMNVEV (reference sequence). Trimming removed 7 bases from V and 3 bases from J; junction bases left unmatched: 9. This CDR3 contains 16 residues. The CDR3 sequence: CASTEQGQRYNSPLHF. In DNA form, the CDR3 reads TGTGCCAGCACCGAGCAGGGACAGCGCTATAATTCACCCCTCCACTTT.

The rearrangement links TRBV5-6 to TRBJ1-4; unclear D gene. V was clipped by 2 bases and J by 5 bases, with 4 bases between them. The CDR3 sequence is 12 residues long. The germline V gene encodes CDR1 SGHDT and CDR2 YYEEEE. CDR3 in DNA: TGTGCCAGCAGCTTACAAAATGAAAAACTGTTTTTT. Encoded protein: CASSLQNEKLFF. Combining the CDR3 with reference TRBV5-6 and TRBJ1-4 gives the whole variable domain DAGVTQSPTHLIKTRGQQVTLRCSPKSGHDTVSWYQQALGQGPQFIFQYYEEEERQRGNFPDRFSGHQFPNYSSELNVNALLLGDSALYLCASSLQNEKLFFGSGTQLSVL.

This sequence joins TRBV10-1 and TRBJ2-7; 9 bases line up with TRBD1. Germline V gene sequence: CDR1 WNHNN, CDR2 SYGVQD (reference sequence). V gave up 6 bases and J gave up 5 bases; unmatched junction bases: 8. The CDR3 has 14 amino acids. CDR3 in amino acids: CASSPGQGRNEQYF. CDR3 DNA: TGCGCCAGCAGCCCGGGACAGGGAAGGAACGAGCAGTACTTC.

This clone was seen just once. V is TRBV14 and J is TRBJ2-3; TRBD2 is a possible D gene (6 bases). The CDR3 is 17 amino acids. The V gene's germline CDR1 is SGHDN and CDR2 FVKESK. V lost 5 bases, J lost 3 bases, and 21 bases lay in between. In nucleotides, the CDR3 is TGTGCCAGCAGCTCTTACCAAGACGGGAGTGGGACAGATACGCAGTATTTT. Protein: CASSSYQDGSGTDTQYF.

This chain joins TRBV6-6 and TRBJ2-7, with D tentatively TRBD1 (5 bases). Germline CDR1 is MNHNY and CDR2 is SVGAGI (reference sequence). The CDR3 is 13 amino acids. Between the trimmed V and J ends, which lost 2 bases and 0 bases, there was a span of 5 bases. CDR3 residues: CASSYGHSYEQYF. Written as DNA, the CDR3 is TGTGCCAGCAGTTACGGACACTCCTACGAGCAGTACTTC.